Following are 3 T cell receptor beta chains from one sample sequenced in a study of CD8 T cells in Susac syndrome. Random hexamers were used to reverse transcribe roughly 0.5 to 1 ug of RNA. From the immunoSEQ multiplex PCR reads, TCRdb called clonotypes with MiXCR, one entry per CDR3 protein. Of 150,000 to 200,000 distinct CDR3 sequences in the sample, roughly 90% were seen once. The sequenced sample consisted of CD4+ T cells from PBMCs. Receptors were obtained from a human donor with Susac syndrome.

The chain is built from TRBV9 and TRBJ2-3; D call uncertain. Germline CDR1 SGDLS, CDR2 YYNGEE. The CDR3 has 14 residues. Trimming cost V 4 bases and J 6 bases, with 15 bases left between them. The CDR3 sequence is CASSFSSTEDTQYF. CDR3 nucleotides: TGTGCCAGCAGCTTCAGTTCAACTGAGGATACGCAGTATTTT.

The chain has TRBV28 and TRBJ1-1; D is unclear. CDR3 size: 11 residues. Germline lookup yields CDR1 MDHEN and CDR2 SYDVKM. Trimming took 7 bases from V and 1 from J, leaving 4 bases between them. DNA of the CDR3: TGTGCCAGCAAGGGGAACACTGAAGCTTTCTTT. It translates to CASKGNTEAFF.

CDR3 DNA: TGTGCCAGCAAGACAGGAGACTATGGCTACACCTTC. This codes for CASKTGDYGYTF. The rearrangement joins TRBV6-5 to TRBJ1-2, with D possibly TRBD1 on 6 matching bases. There are 12 residues in the CDR3. Trimming pared 7 bases from V and 3 bases from J, leaving 9 bases between. Germline CDR1 and CDR2: MNHEY and SVGAGI.